This TCR beta chain was recovered during a study of cytomegalovirus exposure and HLA in healthy donors. This clone was seen just once. This CDR3 has 12 amino acids. Losses at the gene ends were 0 bases for V and 10 bases for J; bases not matched to a gene: 0. CDR1 and CDR2 from the germline V gene are MNHNY and SVGAGI (reference sequence). Primers: 60 Vbeta forward and 13 Jbeta reverse. Here immunoSEQ multiplex PCR was the method, and the copy in TCRdb shows in-frame clones only, minus some. This table has fewer than 200,000 clones, 68% appearing once. Sequenced: PBMCs. V gene TRBV6-6 combines with J gene TRBJ2-1; 7 nucleotides line up with TRBD2. The receptor's source is a man aged 50 to 60 in good health and CMV-seronegative. The CDR3 here is CASSYSTSEQFF. CDR3 coding DNA: TGTGCCAGCAGTTACTCGACTAGCGAGCAGTTCTTC.